This T cell receptor beta chain was profiled in a study of OX40 agonist ivuxolimab in advanced cancers. Study summary: Patients received ivuxolimab, an agonistic anti-OX40 (CD134) antibody.

This table comes from immunoSEQ multiplex PCR, and its TCRdb copy is limited to in-frame clones, with some not included. This sample carries about 14,000 clones, 82% of them seen once, and the ten largest clones take around 45%. J was trimmed by 5 bases and V by 3 bases; bases with no gene match: 6. The CDR3 has 14 amino acids. The sequencing here drew on CD4+ or CD8+ T cells sorted from blood, taken in a trial of the OX40 agonist ivuxolimab. The V gene is TRBV6-7, the J gene TRBJ1-1; 7 nucleotides line up with TRBD1. TRBV6-7 is an open reading frame, and its role is uncertain. The clonotype was recovered from an adult with an advanced solid tumor such as melanoma, head and neck, liver or kidney cancer. CDR3 loop: CASSYGQGETEAFF. The CDR3 nucleotides are TGTGCCAGCAGTTATGGGCAGGGGGAAACTGAAGCTTTCTTT.